This T cell receptor (beta chain) was found in a study of blood T cells in healthy people across ages. This clonotype showed up just a few times. The target antigen is unknown. The use of a sample-barcoded 5' primer and a J-beta primer mix characterized a second PCR of roughly 6 to 11 cycles. Unique molecular identifiers of 12 random nucleotides labeled each cDNA. TCRdb analysed the 5' RACE reads with MiXCR anew, one entry per CDR3 protein. The repertoire holds approximately 730,000 distinct CDR3 sequences, roughly 50% seen once, with about 38% in the top ten. Deletions cut 8 bases from V and 0 bases from J, with 8 bases between. This CDR3 comprises 13 residues. Per the germline V gene, CDR1 is LNHNV and CDR2 is YYDKDF (reference sequence). Whole-study findings and limits: In these data, TCR beta diversity tracked strongly with naive T cell percentage. Conclusively comparing naive with antigen-experienced cells was impossible with unsorted PBMCs.

Sequencing used blood. The rearrangement uses TRBV15 and TRBJ2-1; D call uncertain. The receptor was derived from a man at least 80 years old in good health. CDR3 nucleotide sequence: TGTGCCACCGGAAGGAGCTCCTACAATGAGCAGTTCTTC. Translating gives CATGRSSYNEQFF.